This T cell receptor (beta chain) was identified during a study of tumor and adjacent non-tumor tissue in lung cancer. For the study at large: Patients were aged roughly 30 to 76, nine to eleven men and about 5 women, stage I to III. Some 3.9 million productive TCRbeta reads were obtained per sample on average.

This sample's RNA came from whole unsorted tissue. The sample holds many counts of this clonotype. CDR1 and CDR2 from the germline V gene are DFQATT and SNEGSKA (reference sequence). The CDR3 is 17 residues long. With 1 base clipped from V and 0 bases from J, the junction kept 9 bases outside the gene matches. TCRbeta libraries were built with three rounds of nested PCR, modified from ARM-PCR. TCRdb reprocessed the multiplex PCR reads with MiXCR, giving one entry per CDR3 protein. Among 65,000 to 70,000 distinct CDR3 sequences listed, about three fifths were seen once. The clonotype was recovered from a man between 45 and 60 years old with non-small cell lung cancer. The rearrangement uses TRBV20-1 and TRBJ1-1; 9 positions match TRBD1. The specimen sequenced was lung tumor tissue. DNA for the CDR3: TGCAGTGCTAGAGGCCGGACAGGGGAGCGAATGAACACTGAAGCTTTCTTT. It encodes CSARGRTGERMNTEAFF.